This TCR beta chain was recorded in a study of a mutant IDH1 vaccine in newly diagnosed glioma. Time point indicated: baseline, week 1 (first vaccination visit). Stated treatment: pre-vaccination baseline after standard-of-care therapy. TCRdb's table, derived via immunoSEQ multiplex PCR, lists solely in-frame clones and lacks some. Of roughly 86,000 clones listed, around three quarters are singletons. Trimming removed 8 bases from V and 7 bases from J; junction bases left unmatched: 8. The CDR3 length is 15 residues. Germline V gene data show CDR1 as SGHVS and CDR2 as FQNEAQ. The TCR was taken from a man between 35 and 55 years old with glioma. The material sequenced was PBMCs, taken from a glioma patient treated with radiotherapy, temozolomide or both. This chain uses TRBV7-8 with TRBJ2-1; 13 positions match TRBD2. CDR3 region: CASAEGGLAGNEQFF. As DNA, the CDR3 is TGTGCCAGCGCGGAGGGGGGACTAGCGGGGAATGAGCAGTTCTTC.